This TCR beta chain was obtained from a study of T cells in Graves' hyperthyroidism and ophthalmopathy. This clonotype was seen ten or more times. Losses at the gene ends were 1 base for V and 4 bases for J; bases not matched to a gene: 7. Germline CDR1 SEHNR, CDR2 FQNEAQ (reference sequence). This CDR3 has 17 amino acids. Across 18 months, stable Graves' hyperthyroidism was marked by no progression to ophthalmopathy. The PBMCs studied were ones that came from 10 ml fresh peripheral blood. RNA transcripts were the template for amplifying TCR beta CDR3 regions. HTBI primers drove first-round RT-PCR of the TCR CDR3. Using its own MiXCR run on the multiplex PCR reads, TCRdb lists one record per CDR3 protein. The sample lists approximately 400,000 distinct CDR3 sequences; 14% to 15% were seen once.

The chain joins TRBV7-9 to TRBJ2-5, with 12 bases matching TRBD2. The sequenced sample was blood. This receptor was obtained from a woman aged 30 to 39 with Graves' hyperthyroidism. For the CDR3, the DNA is TGTGCCAGCAGCTTAGGATCTAGCGGGAGGGCCCGAGAGACCCAGTACTTC. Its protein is CASSLGSSGRARETQYF.